The clone carrying this TCR beta chain was counted a single time. V dropped 0 bases and J dropped 7; count of bases not matched to a gene: 17. The CDR3 sequence is 18 residues long. Germline loops: CDR1 PRHDT, CDR2 FYEKMQ (reference sequence). This specimen belongs to a study of glioma-infiltrating T cells after dendritic cell vaccination. Clones were sequenced by immunoSEQ multiplex PCR, and TCRdb holds only the in-frame ones, with some missing. Of 93,000 or so clones listed, around 81% were seen once; the top ten hold 10% to 15%. The sample here was blood, taken before dendritic cell vaccination. This sequence was found in a human donor with glioblastoma. The chain has TRBV13 and TRBJ1-2; TRBD1 matches 7 bases. The CDR3 protein is CASSLGPRAWTGASGYTF. Written as DNA, the CDR3 is TGTGCCAGCAGCTTAGGCCCCAGGGCCTGGACAGGTGCGAGTGGCTACACCTTC.